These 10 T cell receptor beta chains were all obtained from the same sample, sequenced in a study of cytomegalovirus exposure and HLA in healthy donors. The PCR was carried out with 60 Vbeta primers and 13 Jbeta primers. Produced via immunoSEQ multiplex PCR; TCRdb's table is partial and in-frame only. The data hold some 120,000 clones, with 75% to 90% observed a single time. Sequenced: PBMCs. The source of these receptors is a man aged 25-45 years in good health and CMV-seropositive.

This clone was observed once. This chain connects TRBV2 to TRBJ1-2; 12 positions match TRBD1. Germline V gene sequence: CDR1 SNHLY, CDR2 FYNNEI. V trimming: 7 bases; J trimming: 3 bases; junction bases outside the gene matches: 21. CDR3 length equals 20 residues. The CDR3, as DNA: TGTGCCAGCACCCTAAGGGGCGGCCGGGACAGGGGGCTAGAGGACTATGGCTACACCTTC. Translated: CASTLRGGRDRGLEDYGYTF.

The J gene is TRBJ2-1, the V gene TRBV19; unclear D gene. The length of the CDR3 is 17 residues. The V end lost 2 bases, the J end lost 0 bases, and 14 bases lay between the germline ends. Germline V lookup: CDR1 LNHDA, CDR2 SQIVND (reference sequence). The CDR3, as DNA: TGTGCCAGTAGTATAATTCGCCGCGATTCCTCCTACAATGAGCAGTTCTTC. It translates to CASSIIRRDSSYNEQFF.

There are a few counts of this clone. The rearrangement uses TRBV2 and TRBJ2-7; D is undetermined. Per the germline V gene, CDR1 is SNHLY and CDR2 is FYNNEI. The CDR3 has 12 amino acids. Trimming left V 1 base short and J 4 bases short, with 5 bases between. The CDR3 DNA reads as TGTGCCAGCAGTGAAGGAGAGTACGAGCAGTACTTC. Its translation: CASSEGEYEQYF.

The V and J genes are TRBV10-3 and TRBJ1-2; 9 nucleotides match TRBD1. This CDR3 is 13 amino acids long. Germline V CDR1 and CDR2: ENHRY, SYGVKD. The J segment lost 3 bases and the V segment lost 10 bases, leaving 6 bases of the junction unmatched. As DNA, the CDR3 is TGTGCCAGCCGGGACAGGGTAGACTATGGCTACACCTTC. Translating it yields CASRDRVDYGYTF.

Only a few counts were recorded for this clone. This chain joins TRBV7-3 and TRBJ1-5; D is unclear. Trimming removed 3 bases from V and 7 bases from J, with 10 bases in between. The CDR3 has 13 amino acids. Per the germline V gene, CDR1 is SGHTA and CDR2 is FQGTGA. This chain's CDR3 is CASSLAPGQPQHF. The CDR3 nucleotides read TGTGCCAGCAGCTTGGCGCCGGGGCAGCCCCAGCATTTT. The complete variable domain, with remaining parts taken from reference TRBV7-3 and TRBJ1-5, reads GAGVSQTPSNKVTEKGKYVELRCDPISGHTALYWYRQSLGQGPEFLIYFQGTGAADDSGLPNDRFFAVRPEGSVSTLKIQRTERGDSAVYLCASSLAPGQPQHFGDGTRLSIL.

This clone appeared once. CDR3 sequence: CASSIGGEANNEQFF. The CDR3 region has the DNA TGTGCCAGTAGTATAGGGGGGGAAGCGAACAATGAGCAGTTCTTC. This sequence joins TRBV19 and TRBJ2-1; TRBD2 might be the D (6 bases). The CDR3 is made up of 15 amino acids. Germline V CDR1 and CDR2: LNHDA, SQIVND (reference sequence). V was cut by 1 base and J by 5 bases, with 12 bases left in between.

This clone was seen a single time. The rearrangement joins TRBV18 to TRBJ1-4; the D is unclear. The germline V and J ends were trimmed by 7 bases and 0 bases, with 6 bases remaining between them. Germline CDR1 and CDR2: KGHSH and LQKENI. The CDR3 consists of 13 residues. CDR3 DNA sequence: TGTGCCAGCTTTTCTGCAACTAATGAAAAACTGTTTTTT. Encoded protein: CASFSATNEKLFF. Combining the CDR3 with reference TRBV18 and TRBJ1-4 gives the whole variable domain NAGVMQNPRHLVRRRGQEARLRCSPMKGHSHVYWYRQLPEEGLKFMVYLQKENIIDESGMPKERFSAEFPKEGPSILRIQQVVRGDSAAYFCASFSATNEKLFFGSGTQLSVL.

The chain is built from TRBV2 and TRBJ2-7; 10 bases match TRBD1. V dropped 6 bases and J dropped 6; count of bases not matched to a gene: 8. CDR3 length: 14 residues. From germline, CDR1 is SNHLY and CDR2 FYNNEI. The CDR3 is CASRTGTGASEQYF. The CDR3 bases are TGTGCCAGCAGAACCGGGACAGGGGCGAGCGAGCAGTACTTC.

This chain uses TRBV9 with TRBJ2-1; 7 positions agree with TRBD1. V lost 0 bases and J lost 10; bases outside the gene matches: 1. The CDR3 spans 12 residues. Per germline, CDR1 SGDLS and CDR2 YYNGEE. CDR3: CASSVGRGEQFF. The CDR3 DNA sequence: TGTGCCAGCAGCGTAGGCAGGGGGGAGCAGTTCTTC.

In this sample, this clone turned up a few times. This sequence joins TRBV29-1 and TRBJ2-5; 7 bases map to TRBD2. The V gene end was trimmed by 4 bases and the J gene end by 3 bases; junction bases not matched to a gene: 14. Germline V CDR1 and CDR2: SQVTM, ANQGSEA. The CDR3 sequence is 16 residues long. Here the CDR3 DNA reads TGCAGCGTTGGGCGACTGGCGGGGGATCTAAAAGAGACCCAGTACTTC. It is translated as CSVGRLAGDLKETQYF.